These 16 T cell receptor beta chains originate from one sample sequenced in a study of blood T cell repertoires in COVID-19. Clones were read by immunoSEQ multiplex PCR, and TCRdb kept only the in-frame ones, dropping some. The table has 400,000 or so clones, approximately 90% seen once. What was sequenced was peripheral blood. Receptors were obtained from a woman between 40 and 55 years old with COVID-19, enrolled during active disease.

The chain recombines TRBV9 with TRBJ1-5, with D unresolved. The V and J ends lost 4 bases and 0 bases respectively, with 11 bases between them. The CDR3 contains 15 residues. The germline V gene has CDR1 SGDLS and CDR2 YYNGEE. The CDR3 nucleotides are TGTGCCAGCAGCCCTTGGGCCACTAGCAATCAGCCCCAGCATTTT. Translated: CASSPWATSNQPQHF.

The chain couples TRBV6-1 to TRBJ2-7, with 7 bases aligning to TRBD1. J gave up 5 bases and V 3 bases, and 10 bases lay outside the gene matches. This CDR3 comprises 15 residues. Germline CDR1 is MNHNS and CDR2 is SASEGT. The CDR3 DNA reads as TGTGCCAGCAGTGAGCAGACAGGGTGGAACCACGAGCAGTACTTC. It codes for CASSEQTGWNHEQYF.

Comments on this clone: The junction departs from germline at one end; a sequencing error may be responsible. The rearrangement uses TRBV4-3 and TRBJ2-3; the D is unclear. This CDR3 contains 14 residues. Per the germline V gene, CDR1 is LGHNA and CDR2 is YSLEER. CDR3 sequence reads: CASSQDLSTNTQYF. The DNA for the CDR3 is TGCGCCAGCAGCCAAGACCTTTCCACAAATACGCAGTATTTT.

The rearrangement links TRBV12-5 to TRBJ2-1, with D perhaps TRBD1 (5 bases). This CDR3 comprises 15 residues. Germline-derived CDR1 and CDR2 are LGHNT and FRNRAP. V was cut by 1 base and J by 0 bases, with 7 bases left in between. The CDR3 DNA reads as TGTGCTAGTGGTTTGGGGACATCCTCCTACAATGAGCAGTTCTTC. This sequence encodes CASGLGTSSYNEQFF.

A remark on this clone: This specimen includes other DNA sequences encoding the same CDR3. V and J are TRBV27 and TRBJ1-1, with TRBD1 matching over 9 bases. The CDR3 is 12 residues long. After removal of 5 bases from V and 8 bases from J, the junction contained 3 bases not matched to a gene. The germline CDR1 and CDR2 sequences are MNHEY and SMNVEV (reference sequence). The CDR3 loop reads CASSLGTGEAFF. For the CDR3, the DNA is TGTGCCAGCAGTCTTGGGACAGGGGAAGCTTTCTTT.

This clone was observed a single time. The genes are TRBV12-3 or TRBV12-4 and TRBJ2-5; 8 bases agree with TRBD1. The CDR3 spans 13 residues. The J segment lost 7 bases and the V segment lost 5 bases, leaving 6 bases of the junction unmatched. Written as DNA, the CDR3 is TGTGCCAGCAGTCCCCAACAGGGGGTGACCCAGTACTTC. Amino acid sequence: CASSPQQGVTQYF.

V is TRBV28 and J is TRBJ2-3; a weak D match, TRBD2 (7 bases). V was cut by 7 bases and J by 2 bases, with 13 bases left in between. Germline V gene lookup returns CDR1 MDHEN and CDR2 SYDVKM. This CDR3 has 14 amino acids. The CDR3 here is CASTVGGHTDTQYF. CDR3 sequence (DNA): TGTGCCAGCACCGTGGGGGGGCACACAGATACGCAGTATTTT.

The chain employs TRBV18 and TRBJ2-5; 8 nucleotides match TRBD2. This CDR3 spans 15 amino acids. CDR1 and CDR2 from the germline V gene are KGHSH and LQKENI. The junction had 7 bases not matched to a gene; V was cut back by 3 bases and J by 4 bases. CDR3 in amino acids: CASSPSRTSPETQYF. DNA of the CDR3: TGTGCCAGCTCACCCTCGCGGACTAGCCCAGAGACCCAGTACTTC.

This chain uses TRBV3-1 (or the pseudogene TRBV3-2) with TRBJ2-3; 11 bases are a match to TRBD2. The CDR3 loop spans 16 amino acids. CDR1 and CDR2 from the germline V gene are LGHDT and YNNKEL (reference sequence). The J segment lost 4 bases and the V segment lost 4 bases, leaving 7 bases of the junction unmatched. The CDR3 region has the DNA TGTGCCAGCAGCCCGCATAGCGGGGGGGTCGCAGATACGCAGTATTTT. This sequence encodes CASSPHSGGVADTQYF.

The chain recombines TRBV30 with TRBJ1-2; TRBD1 is a possible D gene (5 bases). This CDR3 has 15 amino acids. Per the germline V gene, CDR1 is GTSNPN and CDR2 is SVGIG (reference sequence). The germline V and J ends were trimmed by 3 bases and 4 bases, with 18 bases remaining between them. CDR3 residues: CAWRDVQGRGYGYTF. CDR3 coding DNA: TGTGCCTGGAGGGACGTGCAAGGGAGGGGCTATGGCTACACCTTC.

The V and J genes are TRBV5-1 and TRBJ2-1; 10 positions agree with TRBD2. Germline CDR1 and CDR2: SGHRS and YFSETQ. The CDR3 runs to 16 residues. V shed 0 bases and J 10 bases; nucleotides not matched to a gene: 10. Written as DNA, the CDR3 is TGCGCCAGCAGCTTGGGGCCCAGCGGGGGGGCAGAGGAGCAGTTCTTC. This translates into CASSLGPSGGAEEQFF.

This clone was counted between two and nine times. The V and J genes are TRBV5-1 and TRBJ2-5, with D unclear. V lost 4 bases, J lost 5 bases, and 15 bases lay in between. The CDR3 runs to 14 residues. Germline-derived CDR1 and CDR2 are SGHRS and YFSETQ. CDR3 residues: CASSRSNPWETQYF. As DNA, the CDR3 is TGCGCCAGCAGCCGATCTAACCCGTGGGAGACCCAGTACTTC.

The genes are TRBV5-1 and TRBJ2-5; 8 bases line up with TRBD2. CDR1 is SGHRS, CDR2 YFSETQ, per germline. This CDR3 has 16 amino acids. Trimming cost V 0 bases and J 5 bases; bases outside gene matches: 9. CDR3 coding DNA: TGCGCCAGCAGCTTGGGGAGCGGGAGCTGGGACGAGACCCAGTACTTC. As protein: CASSLGSGSWDETQYF.

The chain links TRBV19 to TRBJ2-3; TRBD2 aligns across 11 bases. The V gene end was trimmed by 5 bases and the J gene end by 0 bases; junction bases not matched to a gene: 16. CDR1 and CDR2 from the germline V gene are LNHDA and SQIVND (reference sequence). CDR3 length: 20 amino acids. In nucleotides, the CDR3 is TGTGCCAGTAGTCGAAGGGGAGGACTAGCGGGCACACCTAGCACAGATACGCAGTATTTT. It translates to CASSRRGGLAGTPSTDTQYF.

The V call is TRBV24-1, the J call TRBJ2-5, with 9 bases that match TRBD1. This CDR3 region has 16 residues. V lost 8 bases and J lost 4; bases outside the gene matches: 13. Germline CDR1 KGHDR, CDR2 SFDVKD. The CDR3 DNA follows: TGTGCCACCACCCAGACCGGGACAGGGAGTCCAGAGACCCAGTACTTC. It encodes CATTQTGTGSPETQYF.

CDR3 sequence reads: CATSDSRDRGNTIYF. CDR3 nucleotides: TGTGCCACCAGTGATTCTCGGGACAGAGGAAACACCATATATTTT. This chain connects TRBV24-1 to TRBJ1-3, with 7 bases lining up with TRBD1. There are 15 residues in the CDR3. CDR1 is KGHDR, CDR2 SFDVKD, per germline. The trim removed 2 bases at V and 4 bases at J, leaving 4 bases unmatched.